The 20 T cell receptor beta chains given below trace back to one sample, sequenced in a study of cytomegalovirus exposure and HLA in healthy donors. Generated by immunoSEQ multiplex PCR, the TCRdb table keeps only in-frame clones and is missing some. This repertoire shows about 160,000 clones, around 90% found once; its top ten account for roughly 3%. Sequencing was done on a sample of PBMCs. The receptors were sampled from a man aged 18 to 30 in good health and CMV-seronegative.

CDR3 bases: TGTGCCATCAGTGCGGAGGACACTGAAGCTTTCTTT. It codes for CAISAEDTEAFF. The chain has TRBV10-3 and TRBJ1-1; D ambiguous. Germline CDR1 reads ENHRY; CDR2 reads SYGVKD. With 4 bases removed from V and 3 bases from J, the gap between germline ends came to 6 bases. The CDR3 runs to 12 residues.

The rearrangement links TRBV5-1 to TRBJ2-4, with D tentatively TRBD1 (6 bases). CDR3 length: 15 amino acids. CDR1 SGHRS and CDR2 YFSETQ come from the germline V gene. V lost 2 bases and J 7 bases, leaving 16 bases between the germline ends. CDR3 in amino acids: CASSLEQGGSNIQYF. The CDR3 DNA sequence: TGCGCCAGCAGCTTAGAACAGGGTGGAAGCAACATTCAGTACTTC.

V and J are TRBV2 and TRBJ1-4, with a tentative D call TRBD1 (6 bases). The CDR3 contains 15 residues. Trimming removed 5 bases at V and 3 bases at J, with 13 bases between. CDR1 and CDR2 from the germline V gene are SNHLY and FYNNEI. The CDR3 DNA is TGTGCCAGCAGTCGAGTAGGACAGTCTAATGAAAAACTGTTTTTT. Encoded protein: CASSRVGQSNEKLFF. Full variable domain (outside the CDR3, taken from reference TRBV2 and TRBJ1-4): EPEVTQTPSHQVTQMGQEVILRCVPISNHLYFYWYRQILGQKVEFLVSFYNNEISEKSEIFDDQFSVERPDGSNFTLKIRSTKLEDSAMYFCASSRVGQSNEKLFFGSGTQLSVL.

This sequence joins TRBV5-1 and TRBJ1-4, with TRBD1 identical over 9 bases. After removal of 4 bases from V and 7 bases from J, the junction contained 8 bases not matched to a gene. The CDR3 is 15 amino acids. From germline, CDR1 is SGHRS and CDR2 YFSETQ. The CDR3 region has the DNA TGCGCCAGCAGCGAAACCGGGACAGGGTTTGAAAAACTGTTTTTT. Protein: CASSETGTGFEKLFF.

The CDR3 nucleotides are TGTGCCTGGAGGGTTACAGGGGACTATAATTCACCCCTCCACTTT. Translated, it gives CAWRVTGDYNSPLHF. This chain links TRBV30 with TRBJ1-6, with 7 bases aligning to TRBD1. This CDR3 has 15 amino acids. Looked up from germline, CDR1 is GTSNPN and CDR2 is SVGIG (reference sequence). V trimming: 3 bases; J trimming: 3 bases; junction bases outside the gene matches: 5.

The J gene is TRBJ1-5, the V gene TRBV27; 8 positions agree with TRBD1. Trimming cost V 4 bases and J 4 bases; bases outside gene matches: 6. Per germline, CDR1 MNHEY and CDR2 SMNVEV (reference sequence). CDR3 length: 15 residues. The CDR3 sequence: CASSSSGQVNQPQHF. The CDR3 DNA reads TGTGCCAGCAGTTCCTCGGGACAGGTTAATCAGCCCCAGCATTTT.

The gene calls are TRBV28 and TRBJ2-2, with 9 bases identical to TRBD1. Per germline, CDR1 MDHEN and CDR2 SYDVKM. The CDR3 consists of 17 residues. V gave up 2 bases and J gave up 3 bases; unmatched junction bases: 7. CDR3 sequence reads: CASSLGGQGKHTGELFF. The CDR3 nucleotides read TGTGCCAGCAGTTTAGGTGGACAGGGGAAGCACACCGGGGAGCTGTTTTTT. The entire variable domain, with the rest obtained from reference TRBV28 and TRBJ2-2, is as follows: DVKVTQSSRYLVKRTGEKVFLECVQDMDHENMFWYRQDPGLGLRLIYFSYDVKMKEKGDIPEGYSVSREKKERFSLILESASTNQTSMYLCASSLGGQGKHTGELFFGEGSRLTVL.

The genes are TRBV5-3 and TRBJ1-6; no firm D call. TRBV5-3 is sorted into the ORF group, with uncertain function. The CDR3 spans 16 residues. The V end lost 3 bases, the J end lost 1 base, and 11 bases lay between the germline ends. The CDR3 loop is CARSSRIGSYNSPLHF. CDR3 coding DNA: TGTGCCAGAAGCTCCCGCATCGGGTCCTATAATTCACCCCTCCACTTT.

The J gene is TRBJ2-7, the V gene TRBV11-2; D is uncertain. CDR1 and CDR2 from the germline V gene are SGHAT and FQNNGV. The germline V and J ends were trimmed by 1 base and 3 bases, with 19 bases remaining between them. CDR3 length equals 17 residues. The CDR3 DNA reads as TGTGCCAGCAGCTTAGTCCGTAGTCAGGCCCTCATCTACGAGCAGTACGTC. Residues: CASSLVRSQALIYEQYV.

The chain combines TRBV7-9 with TRBJ2-5, with 9 bases aligning to TRBD1. Germline values: CDR1 SEHNR, CDR2 FQNEAQ (reference sequence). CDR3 size: 16 residues. Germline trimming cut 1 base from V and 0 bases from J; bases unmatched to any gene: 3. The CDR3 nucleotides are TGTGCCAGCAGCTTAGGAGGACAGGGGTACCAAGAGACCCAGTACTTC. This codes for CASSLGGQGYQETQYF.

This clone was recorded a few times. For the CDR3, the DNA is TGTGCCAGCCGTTCCTACCAGGGACACTCACCCCTCCACTTT. Translation gives CASRSYQGHSPLHF. The chain couples TRBV27 to TRBJ1-6, with D maybe TRBD1 (6 bases). V was pared by 8 bases and J by 10 bases, with 18 bases between. This CDR3 contains 14 residues. In germline, CDR1 is MNHEY, CDR2 SMNVEV (reference sequence).

The chain has TRBV5-1 and TRBJ1-5; D may be TRBD1 (6 bases). The germline gives CDR1 SGHRS, CDR2 YFSETQ. Between the trimmed V and J ends, which lost 1 base and 2 bases, there was a span of 10 bases. This CDR3 spans 15 amino acids. The CDR3 DNA reads TGCGCCAGCAGCTTGAGCCAGGGGCGCAATCAGCCCCAGCATTTT. It is translated as CASSLSQGRNQPQHF.

This chain links TRBV2 with TRBJ1-4, with 12 bases that match TRBD1. The ends lost 6 bases at V and 4 bases at J; junction bases unmatched: 9. From germline, CDR1 is SNHLY and CDR2 FYNNEI. The CDR3 loop spans 17 amino acids. CDR3: CASRRGQGALVNEKLFF. The DNA for the CDR3 is TGTGCCAGCAGGAGGGGACAGGGGGCGCTAGTTAATGAAAAACTGTTTTTT.

V and J are TRBV6-1 and TRBJ1-5, with D possibly being TRBD1 (6 bases). The CDR3 loop spans 14 amino acids. Germline V gene data show CDR1 as MNHNS and CDR2 as SASEGT. V was trimmed by 7 bases and J by 7 bases, leaving 17 bases between them. The CDR3 reads CASILTGLGQPQHF. The CDR3 DNA reads TGTGCCAGCATTCTCACAGGGTTAGGGCAGCCCCAGCATTTT.

The gene calls are TRBV5-5 and TRBJ1-2, with 9 nucleotides matching TRBD1. Unmatched junction bases numbered 7, after V lost 3 bases and J lost 4 bases. Germline values: CDR1 SGHKS, CDR2 YYEKEE (reference sequence). There are 15 residues in the CDR3. The CDR3 region is CASSWTGEGAYGYTF. CDR3 bases: TGTGCCAGCAGCTGGACAGGGGAAGGAGCCTATGGCTACACCTTC.

J is TRBJ2-2 and V is TRBV27; D gene uncertain. V was clipped by 6 bases and J by 4 bases, with 6 bases between them. This CDR3 is built from 12 residues. Germline V lookup: CDR1 MNHEY, CDR2 SMNVEV (reference sequence). CDR3 region: CASSRTTGELFF. Here the CDR3 DNA reads TGTGCCAGCAGCAGAACCACCGGGGAGCTGTTTTTT.

The chain carries TRBV6-1 and TRBJ2-7; TRBD1 agrees at 9 bases. Germline V gene lookup returns CDR1 MNHNS and CDR2 SASEGT. The CDR3 totals 15 residues. Trimming removed 1 base from V and 4 bases from J; junction bases left unmatched: 5. The CDR3 bases are TGTGCCAGCAGTGAAGGTCCGACAGGGGGGTACGAGCAGTACGTC. Its translation is CASSEGPTGGYEQYV.

The genes are TRBV4-2 and TRBJ1-4, with D unclear. Trimming shortened V by 0 bases and J by 6 bases, and 11 bases separated the two germline ends. CDR1 and CDR2 from the germline V gene are LGHNA and YNFKEQ. CDR3 length: 15 amino acids. CDR3 sequence reads: CASSQDLGEYEKLFF. In DNA form, the CDR3 reads TGTGCCAGCAGCCAAGATCTGGGAGAGTATGAAAAACTGTTTTTT.

V usage is TRBV4-2 and J usage is TRBJ1-4, with TRBD1 matching over 7 bases. CDR3 length: 17 residues. Looked up from germline, CDR1 is LGHNA and CDR2 is YNFKEQ. V was pared by 3 bases and J by 4 bases, with 11 bases of the junction left unmatched. The CDR3 DNA sequence: TGTGCCAGCAGCCACGAACCTTCCGGGACAGATAATGAAAAACTGTTTTTT. Amino acids: CASSHEPSGTDNEKLFF.

The chain couples TRBV6-5 to TRBJ1-5, with a weak D call TRBD1 (5 bases). Trimming removed 6 bases from V and 7 bases from J, with 13 bases in between. Germline assignment: CDR1 MNHEY and CDR2 SVGAGI. This CDR3 has 13 residues. The chain's CDR3 is CASSSGGKQPQHF. DNA of the CDR3: TGTGCCAGCAGCTCGGGGGGGAAACAGCCCCAGCATTTT.